The 25 T cell receptor beta chains below all came from one sample that was sequenced in a study of cytomegalovirus exposure and HLA in healthy donors. With 60 Vbeta and 13 Jbeta primers, the PCR was carried out. This table comes from immunoSEQ multiplex PCR, and its TCRdb copy is limited to in-frame clones, with some not included. Of roughly 140,000 clones in the sample, 60% to 80% were seen once. The specimen was PBMCs. The receptors come from a male donor in good health and CMV-seronegative.

This clone has a handful of counts. The chain employs TRBV10-3 and TRBJ2-1; D ambiguous. V lost 0 bases, J lost 0 bases, and 6 bases lay in between. From germline, CDR1 is ENHRY and CDR2 SYGVKD. The CDR3 is 15 amino acids. CDR3 in DNA: TGTGCCATCAGTGAGTCTACGGGCTCCTACAATGAGCAGTTCTTC. Residues: CAISESTGSYNEQFF.

The chain has TRBV7-2 and TRBJ1-6; the D gene is possibly TRBD1 (5 bases). The CDR3 has 13 amino acids. Trimming stripped 1 base from V and 7 bases from J, with 5 bases between. The V gene's germline CDR1 is SGHTA and CDR2 FQGNSA. The CDR3 protein is CASSLDRNSPLHF. The CDR3 DNA reads TGTGCCAGCAGCTTAGACAGGAATTCACCCCTCCACTTT.

Details on this clone: Within the sample, other DNA sequences also encode this same CDR3. The chain joins TRBV30 to TRBJ1-1; tentative D call: TRBD1 (6 bases). Deletions cut 2 bases from V and 4 bases from J, with 11 bases between. CDR1 is GTSNPN, CDR2 SVGIG, per germline (reference sequence). The CDR3 totals 13 residues. CDR3 sequence: CAWSPGGGTEAFF. The CDR3 region has the DNA TGTGCCTGGAGTCCGGGAGGGGGCACTGAAGCTTTCTTT.

The chain uses TRBV27 and TRBJ2-7; 10 bases align to TRBD1. The CDR3 length is 13 residues. Unmatched junction bases numbered 5, after V lost 8 bases and J lost 4 bases. The V gene's germline CDR1 is MNHEY and CDR2 SMNVEV (reference sequence). The CDR3: CASYPGQGYEQYF. The CDR3 coding sequence is TGTGCCAGCTACCCGGGACAGGGGTACGAGCAGTACTTC.

The rearrangement uses TRBV6-1 and TRBJ2-7; 13 bases match TRBD2. Germline CDR1 reads MNHNS; CDR2 reads SASEGT. The trim removed 5 bases at V and 3 bases at J, leaving 4 bases unmatched. The CDR3 has 15 amino acids. The CDR3 DNA reads TGTGCCAGCAGTCCCCGACTAGCGGGAGGCTACGAGCAGTACTTC. Translation: CASSPRLAGGYEQYF.

This clone has more than one count but fewer than ten. The chain recombines TRBV5-4 with TRBJ2-2, with a weak D call TRBD1 (5 bases). This CDR3 region has 15 residues. The V end lost 1 base, the J end lost 2 bases, and 9 bases lay between the germline ends. The V gene's germline CDR1 is SGHNT and CDR2 YYREEE (reference sequence). The CDR3 loop is CASSLRQGNTGELFF. The CDR3 DNA reads TGTGCCAGCAGCTTGCGTCAGGGAAACACCGGGGAGCTGTTTTTT.

This clone was observed a single time. V usage is TRBV9 and J usage is TRBJ2-2; 8 bases align to TRBD1. V lost 4 bases and J lost 7; bases outside the gene matches: 12. Germline-derived CDR1 and CDR2 are SGDLS and YYNGEE. This CDR3 has 16 amino acids. CDR3 residues: CASSPHGQGQIGELFF. The CDR3 DNA reads as TGTGCCAGCAGCCCTCATGGACAGGGACAGATCGGGGAGCTGTTTTTT. Full variable domain (rest looked up from reference TRBV9 and TRBJ2-2): DSGVTQTPKHLITATGQRVTLRCSPRSGDLSVYWYQQSLDQGLQFLIQYYNGEERAKGNILERFSAQQFPDLHSELNLSSLELGDSALYFCASSPHGQGQIGELFFGEGSRLTVL.

The chain uses TRBV5-1 and TRBJ2-7; weak D call: TRBD1 (6 bases). Trimming left V 6 bases short and J 6 bases short, with 22 bases between. Germline V gene lookup returns CDR1 SGHRS and CDR2 YFSETQ. This CDR3 comprises 15 residues. Written as DNA, the CDR3 is TGCGCCAGCAAGAACAGTGGCCTCAGGGGTGGCGAGCAGTACTTC. It codes for CASKNSGLRGGEQYF.

This chain connects TRBV12-1 to TRBJ2-3; the DNA was not used to check the table's D call, TRBD1. TRBV12-1 is termed a pseudogene. There are 16 residues in the CDR3. CDR3 bases: TGTGCCAGCAGCCCCCGACAGGGGGGCGCAGGAGATACGCAGTATTTT. This sequence encodes CASSPRQGGAGDTQYF.

This rearrangement joins TRBV6-5 to TRBJ1-5, with D uncertain. Germline loops: CDR1 MNHEY, CDR2 SVGAGI. The CDR3 spans 13 residues. Trimming removed 4 bases from V and 2 bases from J, with 6 bases in between. The CDR3 DNA reads as TGTGCCAGCAGTTCTGCGGGCAATCAGCCCCAGCATTTT. Translation gives CASSSAGNQPQHF.

This clone was found once. The gene calls are TRBV6-5 and TRBJ1-2, with 9 nucleotides matching TRBD1. The length of the CDR3 is 13 residues. The germline V gene encodes CDR1 MNHEY and CDR2 SVGAGI. V lost 7 bases to trimming and J lost 5 bases; unmatched junction nucleotides: 5. For the CDR3, the DNA is TGTGCCAGCACCCGGGGACAGGGTTATGGCTACACCTTC. Amino acid sequence: CASTRGQGYGYTF.

The V call is TRBV28, the J call TRBJ2-7; 7 bases map to TRBD1. From germline, CDR1 is MDHEN and CDR2 SYDVKM. After removal of 3 bases from V and 4 bases from J, the junction contained 6 bases not matched to a gene. CDR3 length: 14 amino acids. DNA for the CDR3: TGTGCCAGCAGTTTCACCGACAGGGAGTACGAGCAGTACTTC. It encodes CASSFTDREYEQYF.

The chain recombines TRBV6-4 with TRBJ2-3; 8 bases match TRBD2. This CDR3 is 15 amino acids long. V shed 4 bases, J shed 0 bases, and the junction held 3 bases outside the gene matches. Per germline, CDR1 MRHNA and CDR2 SNTAGT. CDR3 residues: CASSGIAGSTDTQYF. CDR3 nucleotides: TGTGCCAGCAGTGGGATAGCGGGGAGCACAGATACGCAGTATTTT.

Only one count was recorded for this clone. V gene TRBV5-4 combines with J gene TRBJ2-5, with D possibly being TRBD1 (6 bases). The last part of the DNA fits TRBJ2-7 better; the J call may be wrong. Looked up from germline, CDR1 is SGHNT and CDR2 is YYREEE (reference sequence). The CDR3 sequence is 15 residues long. The CDR3 nucleotides read TGTGCCAGCCGCACCTCAATACAGGGCCGGGACGAGCAGTACTTC. It yields the protein CASRTSIQGRDEQYF.

The chain is built from TRBV7-9 and TRBJ1-5; 8 bases line up with TRBD1. Germline V lookup: CDR1 SEHNR, CDR2 FQNEAQ (reference sequence). The CDR3 contains 14 residues. Trimming at V came to 3 bases and at J to 5 bases, leaving 3 bases not matched to a gene. DNA of the CDR3: TGTGCCAGCAGCTTGGACAGGGCGGATCAGCCCCAGCATTTT. Translation: CASSLDRADQPQHF.

The genes are TRBV19 and TRBJ1-2, with TRBD1 identical over 7 bases. This CDR3 has 15 residues. Germline-derived CDR1 and CDR2 are LNHDA and SQIVND (reference sequence). V was pared by 3 bases and J by 3 bases, with 7 bases of the junction left unmatched. CDR3 loop: CASSIPRGQYYGYTF. CDR3 coding DNA: TGTGCCAGTAGTATCCCCCGGGGACAGTACTATGGCTACACCTTC.

V and J are TRBV6-1 and TRBJ1-5; 10 bases align to TRBD1. The germline gives CDR1 MNHNS, CDR2 SASEGT. V lost 3 bases and J lost 0; bases outside the gene matches: 2. The CDR3 loop spans 16 amino acids. CDR3 sequence: CASSEGQGISNQPQHF. The CDR3 DNA is TGTGCCAGCAGTGAGGGACAGGGGATTAGCAATCAGCCCCAGCATTTT.

V and J are TRBV29-1 and TRBJ1-2; D is uncertain. The CDR3 has 12 amino acids. Germline V gives CDR1 SQVTM, CDR2 ANQGSEA. Trimming left V 1 base short and J 2 bases short, with 5 bases between. CDR3 region: CSVEGPNYGYTF. CDR3 DNA: TGCAGCGTTGAAGGGCCCAACTATGGCTACACCTTC.

The chain links TRBV2 to TRBJ1-4; possibly TRBD1 for D (6 bases). Trimming left V 6 bases short and J 0 bases short, with 14 bases between. The CDR3 has 16 amino acids. The germline V gene has CDR1 SNHLY and CDR2 FYNNEI. CDR3 sequence reads: CASRPRTVATNEKLFF. DNA of the CDR3: TGTGCCAGCAGGCCCAGGACAGTTGCAACTAATGAAAAACTGTTTTTT.

The chain carries TRBV9 and TRBJ1-2; 12 positions match TRBD1. CDR1 and CDR2 (germline): SGDLS, YYNGEE. The CDR3 runs 16 residues. The trim removed 0 bases at V and 5 bases at J, leaving 5 bases unmatched. The CDR3 DNA sequence: TGTGCCAGCAGCGTAGGGGACAGGGGGCCTACTTATGGCTACACCTTC. This gives the protein CASSVGDRGPTYGYTF.

The chain has TRBV11-2 and TRBJ2-7, with 9 bases aligning to TRBD1. Germline V gene sequence: CDR1 SGHAT, CDR2 FQNNGV. This CDR3 has 15 residues. V lost 5 bases and J lost 1; bases outside the gene matches: 6. The chain's CDR3 is CASSPGTGQSYEQYF. The CDR3 coding sequence is TGTGCCAGCAGCCCCGGGACAGGGCAATCCTACGAGCAGTACTTC. Together with reference TRBV11-2 and TRBJ2-7, the CDR3 gives the full variable domain: EAGVAQSPRYKIIEKRQSVAFWCNPISGHATLYWYQQILGQGPKLLIQFQNNGVVDDSQLPKDRFSAERLKGVDSTLKIQPAKLEDSAVYLCASSPGTGQSYEQYFGPGTRLTVT.

The V and J genes are TRBV7-9 and TRBJ1-1; tentative D call: TRBD1 (6 bases). Germline V CDR1 and CDR2: SEHNR, FQNEAQ (reference sequence). Trimming took 9 bases from V and 8 from J, leaving 13 bases between them. The CDR3 is 11 residues long. In DNA form, the CDR3 reads TGTGCCAGTACGGCTGGGACAGAAGCTTTCTTT. Its translation: CASTAGTEAFF. The entire variable domain, with the rest obtained from reference TRBV7-9 and TRBJ1-1, is as follows: DTGVSQNPRHKITKRGQNVTFRCDPISEHNRLYWYRQTLGQGPEFLTYFQNEAQLEKSRLLSDRFSAERPKGSFSTLEIQRTEQGDSAMYLCASTAGTEAFFGQGTRLTVV.

The CDR3 sequence: CSARVAAEQFF. In nucleotides, the CDR3 is TGCAGTGCTAGAGTGGCGGCGGAGCAGTTCTTC. The chain uses TRBV20-1 and TRBJ2-1, with D unclear. V lost 1 base and J 10 bases, leaving 8 bases between the germline ends. The length of the CDR3 is 11 residues. The germline V gene has CDR1 DFQATT and CDR2 SNEGSKA (reference sequence).

The rearrangement links TRBV7-8 to TRBJ1-2, with 7 bases fitting TRBD1. The CDR3 runs 14 residues. Germline V lookup: CDR1 SGHVS, CDR2 FQNEAQ. V shed 5 bases, J shed 2 bases, and the junction held 5 bases outside the gene matches. This CDR3 is CASSSKGANYGYTF. CDR3 nucleotides: TGTGCCAGCAGCAGCAAGGGGGCAAACTATGGCTACACCTTC.

The table lists this clone with a few counts. The CDR3 DNA sequence: TGTGCCAGCAGGCCGGGACGGGGGATTATTACTGAGCAGTTCTTC. It codes for CASRPGRGIITEQFF. The V call is TRBV5-8, the J call TRBJ2-1; a weak D match, TRBD2 (6 bases). Per germline, CDR1 SGHTS and CDR2 YDEGEE. Trimming took off 5 bases at V and 9 bases at J, with 21 bases between the two ends. The CDR3 consists of 15 residues.